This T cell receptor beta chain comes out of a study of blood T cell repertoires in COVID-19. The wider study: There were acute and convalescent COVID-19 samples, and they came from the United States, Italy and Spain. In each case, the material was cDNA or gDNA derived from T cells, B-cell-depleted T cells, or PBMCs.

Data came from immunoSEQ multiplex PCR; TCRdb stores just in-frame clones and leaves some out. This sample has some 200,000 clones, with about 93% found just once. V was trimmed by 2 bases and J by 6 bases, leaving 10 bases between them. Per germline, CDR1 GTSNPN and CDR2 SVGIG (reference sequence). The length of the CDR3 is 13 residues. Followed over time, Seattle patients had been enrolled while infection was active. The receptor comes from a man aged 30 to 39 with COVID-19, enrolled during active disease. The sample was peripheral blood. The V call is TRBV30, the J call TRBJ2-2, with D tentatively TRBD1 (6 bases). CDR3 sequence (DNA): TGTGCCTGGAGTCCACAGGGTTCCGGGGAGCTGTTTTTT. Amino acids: CAWSPQGSGELFF.